Listed below are T cell receptor beta chains from one sample, sequenced in a study of T cells in Graves' hyperthyroidism and ophthalmopathy. TCRdb ran MiXCR on the multiplex PCR reads and lists one entry per CDR3 protein. The repertoire holds hundreds of thousands of distinct CDR3 sequences, around 14% seen once, with less than 10% in the top ten. What was sequenced was blood. The receptors were sampled from a woman younger than 35 with Graves' hyperthyroidism. Both conserved end residues are part of each CDR3. The D gene is left open where the match is weak. Size tells how often a clone was seen (once, few, many) or the class of an expanded clone, and some rows leave it out.

clone size	D gene	V gene	J gene	CDR3 DNA	CDR3 protein
many	NA	TRBV20-1	TRBJ1-2	TGCAGTGCTAGAGCCATGGGAGGCAGGGTGGATGGCTACACCTTC	CSARAMGGRVDGYTF
many	NA	TRBV10-3	TRBJ1-6	TGTGCCATCAGCGAGGCCGGGGGTGGTTCACCCCTCCACTTT	CAISEAGGGSPLHF
many	NA	TRBV28	TRBJ1-6	TGTGCCAGCAGGGGCCCCGGGATAGGAAATTCACCCCTCCACTTT	CASRGPGIGNSPLHF
many	TRBD1	TRBV29-1	TRBJ2-2	TGCAGCGTTGAGGTTGGGACAGGGCTTGCCGGGGAGCTGTTTTTT	CSVEVGTGLAGELFF
many	NA	TRBV7-2	TRBJ2-1	TGTGCCAGCAGCTCACCGGGACTTCACTACAATGAGCAGTTCTTC	CASSSPGLHYNEQFF
NA	TRBD1	TRBV18	TRBJ2-1	TGTGCCAGCTCACCACCGGGACAGGGGGCGGTTGAGCAGTTCTTC	CASSPPGQGAVEQFF
few	TRBD2	TRBV6-2/TRBV6-3	TRBJ2-3	TGTGCCAGCAGTCACACGGGGACTAGCGGGAGAAATACGCAGTATTTT	CASSHTGTSGRNTQYF
few	TRBD1	TRBV4-3	TRBJ1-6	TGCGCCAGCAGCCCGACGGTCCCAGGGGGGCCTCTACCCCTCCACTTT	CASSPTVPGGPLPLHF
many	TRBD1	TRBV2	TRBJ2-2	TGTGCCAGCCGACACTACGACAGGGGTGGAAACACCGGGGAGCTGTTTTTT	CASRHYDRGGNTGELFF
few	TRBD2	TRBV6-1	TRBJ2-3	TGTGCCAGCAGCCCTGGGCGGGGGTACACAGATACGCAGTATTTT	CASSPGRGYTDTQYF
many	NA	TRBV29-1	TRBJ2-3	TGCAGCGTCTCTCTAGTACCAACGGATACGCAGTATTTT	CSVSLVPTDTQYF
many	NA	TRBV20-1	TRBJ1-2	TGCAGTGCTACAATGGGCAGGGGTGGTAGTGGCTACACCTTC	CSATMGRGGSGYTF
many	NA	TRBV28	TRBJ2-3	TGTGCCAGCAGTTCCCCGGGTCCCAACCCAGATACGCAGTATTTT	CASSSPGPNPDTQYF
many	NA	TRBV6-6	TRBJ1-2	TGTGCCAGCAGTTACTCCGGGACCCAAAAGAACTATGGCTACACCTTC	CASSYSGTQKNYGYTF
many	TRBD1	TRBV20-1	TRBJ1-4	TGCAGTGCAACCGACCCTACAGGGGGAAATGAAAAACTGTTTTTT	CSATDPTGGNEKLFF
few	NA	TRBV7-6	TRBJ1-6	TGTGCCAGCAGCTTACAACTCCCGGGCCCGGGTTCACCCCTCCACTTT	CASSLQLPGPGSPLHF
many	NA	TRBV27	TRBJ1-2	TGTGCCAGCAGTTCGACCTACAGGGCTGGCTACACCTTC	CASSSTYRAGYTF
many	NA	TRBV19	TRBJ2-1	TGTGCCAGTACCCCACCGGGGCAGTATGAGCAGTTCTTC	CASTPPGQYEQFF
many	NA	TRBV5-1	TRBJ1-1	TGCGCCAGCAGCTTGGACGTGAACACTGAAGCTTTCTTT	CASSLDVNTEAFF
many	NA	TRBV20-1	TRBJ2-1	TGCAGTGCTAGAGATGGGGAGTCGGTGAATGAGCAGTTCTTC	CSARDGESVNEQFF
many	NA	TRBV6-5	TRBJ1-5	TGTGCCAGCAGTTACAGACAGGTTAGCAATCAGCCCCAGCATTTT	CASSYRQVSNQPQHF
many	TRBD1	TRBV29-1	TRBJ2-7	TGCAGCGTAGAGGGACAGAGTCTCTACGAGCAGTACTTC	CSVEGQSLYEQYF
many	NA	TRBV5-8	TRBJ2-5	TGTGCCAGCAGCTTGGCCGCGGCATCCCTAGATGAGACCCAGTACTTC	CASSLAAASLDETQYF
NA	TRBD1	TRBV5-8	TRBJ1-2	TGTGCCAGCAGAAAACCGCCAGGGACAGGTACTGGCTACACCTTC	CASRKPPGTGTGYTF
NA	NA	TRBV5-8	TRBJ1-1	TGTGCCAGCAGCCCCGGAATGAACACTAAAGCTTTCTTT	CASSPGMNTKAFF
many	NA	TRBV6-1	TRBJ2-3	TGTGCCAGCAGCCCAAGGGGGGTAACAGATACGCAGTATTTT	CASSPRGVTDTQYF
many	NA	TRBV5-1	TRBJ1-1	TGCGCCAGCAGCTCAGGTTTTGGACAGCCGAACACTGAAGCTTTCTTT	CASSSGFGQPNTEAFF